Below, 8 T cell receptor beta chains from the same sample are listed, as sequenced in a study of T cells in Graves' hyperthyroidism and ophthalmopathy. TCR beta CDR3 regions were amplified from RNA transcripts. The HTBI set primed first-round TCR CDR3 RT-PCR. TCRdb processed the multiplex PCR reads anew with MiXCR; each CDR3 protein has one entry. The sample lists around 520,000 distinct CDR3 sequences, around a quarter occurring once. Material for sequencing was blood. The receptors originated from a woman aged 30 to 39 with Graves' ophthalmopathy.

This clonotype was counted many times. V usage is TRBV5-6 and J usage is TRBJ1-1; possible D gene TRBD1, 6 bases. V was pared by 4 bases and J by 4 bases, with 29 bases between. CDR1 is SGHDT and CDR2 is YYEEEE in the germline V gene. CDR3 length: 19 residues. CDR3: CASSPTVTQGAARGTEAFF. The DNA for the CDR3 is TGTGCCAGCAGCCCAACCGTGACACAGGGAGCTGCTCGAGGCACTGAAGCTTTCTTT.

The chain uses TRBV11-2 and TRBJ1-3, with no clear D. The CDR3 loop spans 15 amino acids. Deletions cut 3 bases from V and 1 base from J, with 10 bases between. Germline loops: CDR1 SGHAT, CDR2 FQNNGV. DNA for the CDR3: TGTGCCAGCAGCTTGGAGGGTTATTCTGGAAACACCATATATTTT. It translates to CASSLEGYSGNTIYF.

This clonotype was found many times. The chain couples TRBV13 to TRBJ1-6; 7 nucleotides agree with TRBD1. Germline V CDR1 and CDR2: PRHDT, FYEKMQ (reference sequence). The CDR3 is 16 residues long. V lost 0 bases to trimming and J lost 9 bases; unmatched junction nucleotides: 8. CDR3 DNA: TGTGCCAGCAGCTTAGGAGGGGACAGTCCAATTTCACCCCTCCACTTT. It yields the protein CASSLGGDSPISPLHF.

The J gene is TRBJ1-5, the V gene TRBV6-1; 11 nucleotides line up with TRBD1. Germline loops: CDR1 MNHNS, CDR2 SASEGT. With 4 bases clipped from V and 11 bases from J, the junction kept 13 bases outside the gene matches. CDR3 length: 16 amino acids. The CDR3 sequence: CASSANRDRGFGAQHF. The CDR3 DNA is TGTGCCAGCAGTGCAAACCGGGACAGGGGGTTTGGAGCCCAGCATTTT.

This chain links TRBV27 with TRBJ1-1, with 7 positions matching TRBD1. Germline values: CDR1 MNHEY, CDR2 SMNVEV (reference sequence). V lost 2 bases and J lost 4; bases outside the gene matches: 7. The CDR3 spans 15 residues. For the CDR3, the DNA is TGTGCCAGCAGTTTACAGGGGGTATATGGCACTGAAGCTTTCTTT. Amino acid sequence: CASSLQGVYGTEAFF.

A remark on this clonotype: This is likely a read error, given that the CDR3 carries no conserved phenylalanine or tryptophan at its end. J is TRBJ2-2 and V is TRBV12-3 or TRBV12-4; 9 bases fit TRBD1. This CDR3 has 16 residues. V gave up 5 bases and J gave up 7 bases; unmatched junction bases: 11. The CDR3 protein is CASSRRGTGLIGELFL. Here the CDR3 DNA reads TGTGCCAGCAGTCGAAGAGGGACAGGGTTGATCGGGGAGCTGTTTCTT.

This clonotype came up once. The CDR3 loop reads CASSPPRSSGANVLTF. The CDR3 DNA sequence: TGTGCCAGCAGTCCCCCGAGAAGCTCTGGGGCCAACGTCCTGACTTTC. The rearrangement links TRBV12-3 or TRBV12-4 to TRBJ2-6; D gene unclear. The length of the CDR3 is 16 residues. V was shortened by 5 bases and J by 0 bases, with 11 bases between the two germline ends.

This clonotype showed up many times. The rearrangement uses TRBV29-1 and TRBJ1-2, with a possible D match to TRBD1 (6 bases). Per germline, CDR1 SQVTM and CDR2 ANQGSEA. The CDR3 totals 16 residues. CDR3 nucleotide sequence: TGCAGTACTGACGAGGGGGAGACGCCATCTAACTATGGCTACACCTTC. It yields the protein CSTDEGETPSNYGYTF.